This T cell receptor (beta chain) originates from a study of Ad26.COV2.S vaccination and SARS-CoV-2 variants. On the study more broadly: Intramuscularly, Ad26.COV2.S was given either once or twice, 56 days apart.

The germline V gene encodes CDR1 SEHNR and CDR2 FQNEAQ (reference sequence). This CDR3 region has 15 residues. V lost 0 bases to trimming and J lost 2 bases, with 10 bases between them. Libraries were prepared by immunoSEQ multiplex PCR; TCRdb keeps only in-frame clonotypes and omits some of them. The table shows about 390,000 clones, with roughly 90% occurring only once. Treatment reported: some 19 received Ad26.COV2.S at low or high dose, single or two shots; about 5 received placebo; per-sample allocation not given. Sample collection was performed on day 63 after the first vaccine or placebo injection.

The sequence derives from a person between 18 and 65 years old who received the Ad26.COV2.S COVID-19 vaccine or a placebo. The chain is built from TRBV7-9 and TRBJ1-1; TRBD1 is a possible D gene (6 bases). Sequencing was performed on peripheral blood, taken in a trial of Ad26.COV2.S vaccine versus placebo. CDR3 region: CASSLAAGANTEAFF. The DNA of the CDR3 is TGTGCCAGCAGCTTAGCGGCAGGGGCTAACACTGAAGCTTTCTTT. Full variable domain (outside the CDR3, taken from reference TRBV7-9 and TRBJ1-1): DTGVSQNPRHKITKRGQNVTFRCDPISEHNRLYWYRQTLGQGPEFLTYFQNEAQLEKSRLLSDRFSAERPKGSFSTLEIQRTEQGDSAMYLCASSLAAGANTEAFFGQGTRLTVV.